The table lists the clone carrying this T cell receptor (beta chain) with many counts. Its antigen is as yet unknown. This entry comes from a study of T cells after yellow fever vaccination. Study-wide results and caveats: Subsequent to the booster, the majority of primary-vaccination clones reappeared (roughly 96% CD4, roughly 90% CD8). Although most clonotypes did not, a small share appeared in both CD4 and CD8 compartments. Peaking on day 5 versus 15, the secondary response was faster but weaker.

Germline V gene lookup returns CDR1 SGHNT and CDR2 YYREEE (reference sequence). The CDR3 runs 14 residues. Between the trimmed V and J ends, which lost 2 bases and 2 bases, there was a span of 10 bases. Each CDR3 protein is one row after TCRdb ran MiXCR on the 5' RACE reads. The table lists 250,000 or so distinct CDR3 sequences, less than 9% of them singletons. This sequence joins TRBV5-4 and TRBJ2-5, with D possibly matching TRBD2 (6 bases). Sequencing was performed on CD4+ T cells sorted from PBMCs, taken 15 days after the yellow fever booster vaccination. This TCR came from a man aged 25-45 years who received the YFV17D yellow fever vaccine. Here the CDR3 DNA reads TGTGCCAGCAGCTTAGGACTATCTCAAGAGACCCAGTACTTC. Amino acid sequence: CASSLGLSQETQYF.